This TCR beta chain was captured in a study of T cell repertoires in cytomegalovirus infection (dated by TCRdb to between 2018 and 2021). Regarding the research as a whole: Peptide stimulations targeted recently identified HLA-C-restricted CMV epitopes, whose presentation resists viral immunomodulation, together with well-studied HLA-B-restricted epitopes. Donor HLA type was relevant to the analysis, as public TCR beta signatures indicated carriage of CMV infection together with the matching HLA type.

What the study reported, not specific to this receptor: Cumulative frequency of public TCR beta family members discriminated carriers of CMV infection plus the relevant HLA type in this cohort and an independent roughly 340-donor cohort. The ex vivo response was dominated by HLA-C-restricted CMV-specific TCR beta clonotypes, which also provided the single most frequent clonotype in two of eight donors.

The treatment or condition label, read with the paper, signifies: in vitro stimulation with specific CMV peptide epitopes to enrich CMV-specific T cells. The sample holds many counts of this clonotype. This receptor's antigen is unknown. Base qualities are not recorded, but no much larger clone differs from it by a single base. Sequences MGHRA (CDR1) and YSYEKL (CDR2) are obtained from the germline V gene. Trimming takes 3 bases off V and 3 bases off J; junction bases not matched to a gene: 4. The cysteine opens and the phenylalanine closes a CDR3 of 15 amino acids. The entry retains the CDR3 DNA only, 45 bases that are in frame from base 1. Sequenced using an Illumina HiSeq 1500. The public reads were reanalyzed by TCRdb: fastp trimming at Q25, MiXCR alignment, in-frame beta chains only. Each CDR3 protein appears once, grouped with its most common genes and DNA. The sample data list about 310,000 distinct CDR3 sequences, and around a quarter of these were observed just once. The ten biggest clones cover more than 10% of the sample.

This receptor was obtained from a human donor in good health (CMV status not recorded). Some clones in this sample may be carry-over from other donors' samples. The sequences come from cultured PBMCs, collected from culture after CMV antigen stimulation. The chain uses TRBV4-1 and TRBJ1-3; 8 of the junction bases match TRBD1. The CDR3 sequence is CASSQTGAFGNTIYF. In nucleotides, the sequence is TGCGCCAGCAGCCAGACAGGGGCTTTTGGAAACACCATATATTTT.